Below, one TCR beta chain is given with its context. Other nucleotide sequences from this sample produce the same CDR3. This CDR3 contains 13 residues. The V and J ends lost 2 bases and 2 bases respectively, with 4 bases between them. Germline CDR1 reads SGHTA; CDR2 reads FQGNSA. This sample is part of a study of beta chain features in type 1 diabetes. Every participating donor gave one draw, a heparinised blood sample averaging around 120 mL. Markers CD45RO/CCR7/CD25/CD127/CD95/CD27 served to sort CD4+ naive, central memory, regulatory and stem cell-like memory cells. As every portion of the isolated RNA was reverse transcribed, the sequencing read expressed TCRB transcripts. This table comes from immunoSEQ multiplex PCR, and its TCRdb copy is limited to in-frame clones, with some not included. This sample yields 680,000 or so clones, of which roughly 16% are seen a single time; under 0.095% belongs to the top ten.

Specimen: naive CD4+ T cells from blood. J is TRBJ1-5 and V is TRBV7-2; no clear D gene. The sequence was collected from a man aged 18 to 29 in good health. CDR3 DNA: TGTGCCAGCAGCTTAACGGGCAATCAGCCCCAGCATTTT. This codes for CASSLTGNQPQHF.